This T cell receptor (beta chain) was captured in a study of cytomegalovirus exposure and HLA in healthy donors. Study-wide results and limits: The authors enumerated 150 to 200 TCR beta chains as linked to cytomegalovirus.

Using immunoSEQ multiplex PCR, the repertoire was profiled, and TCRdb retains in-frame clones only, with some absent. The data hold over 200,000 clones, with around 90% observed a single time. With respect to this clone: As yet, its antigen is unknown.

CDR1 is MDHEN and CDR2 is SYDVKM in the germline V gene. The CDR3 covers 19 residues. V shed 4 bases, J shed 6 bases, and the junction held 17 bases outside the gene matches. Sequencing input: PBMCs. This clonotype was sampled from a woman between 18 and 29 years old in good health and CMV-seronegative. This chain uses TRBV28 with TRBJ2-3, with 12 bases that match TRBD2. The CDR3 DNA sequence: TGTGCCAGCAGTTCCAACCGCCCTAGCGGGAGGGCCAATCGTGATACGCAGTATTTT. It translates to CASSSNRPSGRANRDTQYF.